These 17 T cell receptor beta chains originate from one sample sequenced in a study of T cell repertoires in cytomegalovirus infection. TCRdb re-called the reads with MiXCR, one entry per CDR3 protein. The data hold 200,000 to 250,000 distinct CDR3 sequences, with 5% to 8.5% observed a single time. Material for sequencing was PBMCs. The receptors derive from a human donor in good health (CMV status not recorded). Some clones in this sample may be carry-over from other donors' samples.

Remarks on this clonotype: A much larger clone differs by one base, so this may be a read error. The V gene is TRBV10-3, the J gene TRBJ2-2; D possibly corresponds to TRBD2 (6 bases). The germline gives CDR1 ENHRY, CDR2 SYGVKD. The V end lost 7 bases, the J end lost 3 bases, and 18 bases lay between the germline ends. The CDR3 totals 16 residues. CDR3 loop: CAIKGRRGEDTGELFF. DNA of the CDR3: TGTGCCATCAAGGGGCGGAGGGGCGAAGACACCGGGGAGCTGTTTTTT.

Comment on this clonotype: With a much larger clone just one base away, this may be a read error. This chain connects TRBV29-1 to TRBJ2-3, with 7 positions matching TRBD2. This CDR3 spans 13 amino acids. With V trimmed by 8 bases and J by 5 bases, 10 bases remained unmatched. The germline CDR1 and CDR2 sequences are SQVTM and ANQGSEA. The CDR3 nucleotides read TGCAGCCCAAGCGCGGGGGTGGGAGATACGCAGTATTTT. It encodes CSPSAGVGDTQYF.

This clonotype has just a few counts. This chain joins TRBV28 and TRBJ2-1; D is perhaps TRBD1 (5 bases). The CDR3 is 17 residues long. Germline V gene lookup returns CDR1 MDHEN and CDR2 SYDVKM. Trimming stripped 6 bases from V and 2 bases from J, with 20 bases between. The CDR3 protein is CASSPLQGSVPYNEQFF. CDR3 nucleotides: TGTGCCAGCAGCCCCCTCCAGGGATCGGTACCCTACAATGAGCAGTTCTTC. Looking up the rest from reference TRBV28 and TRBJ2-1 gives the full variable domain: DVKVTQSSRYLVKRTGEKVFLECVQDMDHENMFWYRQDPGLGLRLIYFSYDVKMKEKGDIPEGYSVSREKKERFSLILESASTNQTSMYLCASSPLQGSVPYNEQFFGPGTRLTVL.

The rearrangement uses TRBV20-1 and TRBJ1-5; 7 bases are shared with TRBD1. The CDR3 consists of 17 residues. Germline lookup yields CDR1 DFQATT and CDR2 SNEGSKA (reference sequence). Trimming at V came to 4 bases and at J to 6 bases, leaving 18 bases not matched to a gene. CDR3 region: CSATPLAGRGRFQPQHF. The DNA for the CDR3 is TGCAGTGCTACCCCCCTCGCGGGCAGGGGGAGGTTTCAGCCCCAGCATTTT.

Ten or more counts support this clonotype. The genes are TRBV5-1 and TRBJ2-7; D gene ambiguous. Germline CDR1 reads SGHRS; CDR2 reads YFSETQ. The CDR3 runs 13 residues. Trimming shortened V by 2 bases and J by 6 bases, and 12 bases separated the two germline ends. The CDR3 loop is CASSLQGIREQYF. The CDR3 DNA reads as TGCGCCAGCAGCTTACAAGGGATCCGCGAGCAGTACTTC.

Of note for this clonotype: This may be a read error: a much more frequent sequence differs by one nucleotide. J is TRBJ2-3 and V is TRBV20-1, with 9 positions matching TRBD2. The length of the CDR3 is 14 residues. CDR1 is DFQATT and CDR2 is SNEGSKA in the germline V gene (reference sequence). Germline trimming cut 2 bases from V and 7 bases from J; bases unmatched to any gene: 7. This CDR3 is CSARPSGGTNTQYF. DNA of the CDR3: TGCAGTGCTAGACCGAGCGGGGGGACGAATACGCAGTATTTT.

The sample holds many counts of this clonotype. J is TRBJ2-1 and V is TRBV4-3; 10 bases match TRBD1. V shed 0 bases and J 7 bases; nucleotides not matched to a gene: 9. The CDR3 extends over 17 amino acids. In germline, CDR1 is LGHNA, CDR2 YSLEER. In nucleotides, the CDR3 is TGCGCCAGCAGCCAAGATCGGGAGACAGGGGGCTGGAATGAGCAGTTCTTC. The encoded protein is CASSQDRETGGWNEQFF.

This clonotype was seen many times. The rearrangement links TRBV2 to TRBJ2-3, with D uncertain. The CDR3 contains 14 residues. V shed 4 bases and J shed 5 bases, with 13 bases lying between them. The V gene's germline CDR1 is SNHLY and CDR2 FYNNEI. The CDR3 protein is CASSGLLKGDTQYF. In DNA, the CDR3 is TGTGCCAGCAGTGGACTTTTGAAAGGAGATACGCAGTATTTT.

In this sample, this clonotype turned up many times. The CDR3 nucleotides are TGTGCCAGCAGTTTATCGACAGGGGCGAGCAATCAGCCCCAGCATTTT. This sequence encodes CASSLSTGASNQPQHF. The chain is built from TRBV28 and TRBJ1-5; 8 nucleotides line up with TRBD1. The CDR3 is made up of 16 amino acids. Per germline, CDR1 MDHEN and CDR2 SYDVKM. Losses at the gene ends were 1 base for V and 1 base for J; bases not matched to a gene: 3.

There are many counts of this clonotype. This rearrangement joins TRBV6-1 to TRBJ1-5; a possible D gene is TRBD1 (5 bases). The CDR3 length is 12 residues. Germline values: CDR1 MNHNS, CDR2 SASEGT. V was shortened by 6 bases and J by 8 bases, with 11 bases between the two germline ends. The CDR3 DNA reads TGTGCCAGCAGAAGACAGAATGAGCCCCAGCATTTT. Protein sequence: CASRRQNEPQHF.

This clonotype was seen ten or more times. This chain joins TRBV10-3 and TRBJ1-1; 9 bases are shared with TRBD1. This CDR3 has 15 amino acids. V was clipped by 5 bases and J by 0 bases; unmatched bases: 4. Per germline, CDR1 ENHRY and CDR2 SYGVKD. The chain's CDR3 is CAISPGTGLNTEAFF. In DNA, the CDR3 is TGTGCCATCAGTCCCGGGACAGGGTTGAACACTGAAGCTTTCTTT.

Details on this clonotype: Possible read error: a much larger clone is one base away. V and J are TRBV2 and TRBJ1-5; D might be TRBD1 (5 bases). The CDR3 consists of 15 residues. The germline CDR1 and CDR2 sequences are SNHLY and FYNNEI. DNA of the CDR3: TGTGCCAGCAGTCCAAGGACAATTTCCGAGCAGCTCCAGCATTTT. Translation gives CASSPRTISEQLQHF.

At least ten counts were recorded for this clonotype. The rearrangement joins TRBV7-8 to TRBJ2-1, with 7 nucleotides matching TRBD1. The junction had 10 bases not matched to a gene; V was cut back by 7 bases and J by 4 bases. CDR3 length: 15 residues. Germline V gene sequence: CDR1 SGHVS, CDR2 FQNEAQ. CDR3 coding DNA: TGTGCCAGCACCTCCTTAGGGGGCCCATACAATGAGCAGTTCTTC. It yields the protein CASTSLGGPYNEQFF. The complete variable domain, with remaining parts taken from reference TRBV7-8 and TRBJ2-1, reads GAGVSQSPRYKVAKRGQDVALRCDPISGHVSLFWYQQALGQGPEFLTYFQNEAQLDKSGLPSDRFFAERPEGSVSTLKIQRTQQEDSAVYLCASTSLGGPYNEQFFGPGTRLTVL.

In this sample, this clonotype turned up many times. The rearrangement joins TRBV20-1 to TRBJ2-5; either TRBD1 or TRBD2 may supply D (5 bases each). The V gene lost 6 bases and the J gene lost 1 base, with 18 bases spanning the gap. The CDR3 extends over 15 amino acids. CDR1 and CDR2 (germline): DFQATT, SNEGSKA (reference sequence). DNA for the CDR3: TGCAGTGCCCTGGCCTTGGGGACCCGCCAAGAGACCCAGTACTTC. Encoded protein: CSALALGTRQETQYF.

Only a few counts were recorded for this clonotype. The gene calls are TRBV2 and TRBJ2-7; D ambiguous. Germline V CDR1 and CDR2: SNHLY, FYNNEI. This CDR3 comprises 12 residues. V lost 6 bases and J 2 bases, leaving 8 bases between the germline ends. For the CDR3, the DNA is TGTGCCAGCAGGCCGGAGACCTACGAGCAGTACTTC. It is translated as CASRPETYEQYF. Variable domain in full (rest from reference TRBV2 and TRBJ2-7): EPEVTQTPSHQVTQMGQEVILRCVPISNHLYFYWYRQILGQKVEFLVSFYNNEISEKSEIFDDQFSVERPDGSNFTLKIRSTKLEDSAMYFCASRPETYEQYFGPGTRLTVT.

Many counts were recorded for this clonotype. The chain recombines TRBV20-1 with TRBJ1-2, with 9 nucleotides matching TRBD1. Germline V lookup: CDR1 DFQATT, CDR2 SNEGSKA (reference sequence). The CDR3 sequence is 15 residues long. The trim removed 4 bases at V and 4 bases at J, leaving 10 bases unmatched. CDR3 in amino acids: CSANNIQGAFYGYTF. The CDR3 DNA reads as TGCAGTGCTAACAACATACAGGGGGCATTCTATGGCTACACCTTC.

This chain uses TRBV20-1 with TRBJ2-1, with 11 bases that match TRBD1. V gave up 4 bases and J gave up 8 bases; unmatched junction bases: 10. CDR1 is DFQATT and CDR2 is SNEGSKA in the germline V gene (reference sequence). This CDR3 has 15 amino acids. CDR3: CSAIERGQGAYEQFF. Here the CDR3 DNA reads TGCAGTGCTATCGAAAGAGGACAGGGGGCGTATGAGCAGTTCTTC.